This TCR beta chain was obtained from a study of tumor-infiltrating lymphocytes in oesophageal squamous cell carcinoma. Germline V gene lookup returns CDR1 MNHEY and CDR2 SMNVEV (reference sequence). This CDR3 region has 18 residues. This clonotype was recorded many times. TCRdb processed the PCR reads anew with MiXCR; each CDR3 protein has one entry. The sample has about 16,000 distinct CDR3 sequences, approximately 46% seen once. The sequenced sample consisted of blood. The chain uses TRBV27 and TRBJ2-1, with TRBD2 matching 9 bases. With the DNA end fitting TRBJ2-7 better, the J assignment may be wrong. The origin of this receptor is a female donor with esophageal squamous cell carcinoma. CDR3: CASSSQIQSGLAYNEQYF. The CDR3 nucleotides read TGTGCCAGCAGTTCCCAAATCCAATCGGGACTAGCTTACAATGAGCAGTACTTC.